This TCR beta chain was profiled in a study of shared clonotypes between healthy human individuals. Produced via immunoSEQ multiplex PCR; TCRdb's table is partial and in-frame only. The sample has 950,000 to 1,300,000 clones; more than 65% are singletons. The donors, healthy adults who were HIV-negative, had experienced no recent acute infections or vaccinations. Donors, without exception, were Caucasian adults residing in Nashville, Tennessee. From germline, CDR1 is MNHEY and CDR2 SVGAGI. The germline V and J ends were trimmed by 5 bases and 4 bases, with 8 bases remaining between them. The length of the CDR3 is 12 residues.

Sequenced sample: memory CD4+ T cells sorted from blood. As for subset: CD45RA-negative fraction. The source of this sequence is a man aged 18 to 29 in good health. J is TRBJ1-2 and V is TRBV6-5; D is unresolved. CDR3 sequence (DNA): TGTGCCAGCAGTGCACAAACCTATGGCTACACCTTC. Translating gives CASSAQTYGYTF.